One TCR beta chain is described in this entry. The antigen remains undetermined. The sample comes from a study of Ad26.COV2.S vaccination and SARS-CoV-2 variants. Across the whole study: Ad26.COV2.S, an intramuscular injection, was given once or twice 56 days apart.

Treatment reported: approximately 18 received Ad26.COV2.S at low or high dose, single or two shots; roughly 5 received placebo; per-sample allocation not given. Following the first vaccine or placebo injection, samples were taken on day 63. This person who donated was an adult of 18-55 years in Boston. General observations from the study: Participants in the vaccine arm had higher spike-specific TCR breadth; placebo recipients had lower. In vaccinated individuals, spike-specific CD8+ and CD4+ T cell responses reportedly displayed substantial breadth.

Only in-frame clones appear in the TCRdb table, and some are missing; sequencing was by immunoSEQ multiplex PCR. Among around 400,000 clones listed, 89% were seen once. The sequence derives from a person aged 18-60 years who received the Ad26.COV2.S COVID-19 vaccine or a placebo. Material: peripheral blood, obtained in a trial of Ad26.COV2.S vaccine versus placebo.

The chain's CDR3 is CASSLEGENYGYTF. The CDR3 nucleotides read TGCGCCAGCAGCTTGGAGGGGGAAAACTATGGCTACACCTTC. The V gene is TRBV5-1, the J gene TRBJ1-2, with a weak D call TRBD1 (6 bases). This CDR3 is built from 14 residues. Germline V CDR1 and CDR2: SGHRS, YFSETQ. Trimming stripped 0 bases from V and 2 bases from J, with 8 bases between. Variable domain in full (rest from reference TRBV5-1 and TRBJ1-2): KAGVTQTPRYLIKTRGQQVTLSCSPISGHRSVSWYQQTPGQGLQFLFEYFSETQRNKGNFPGRFSGRQFSNSRSEMNVSTLELGDSALYLCASSLEGENYGYTFGSGTRLTVV.